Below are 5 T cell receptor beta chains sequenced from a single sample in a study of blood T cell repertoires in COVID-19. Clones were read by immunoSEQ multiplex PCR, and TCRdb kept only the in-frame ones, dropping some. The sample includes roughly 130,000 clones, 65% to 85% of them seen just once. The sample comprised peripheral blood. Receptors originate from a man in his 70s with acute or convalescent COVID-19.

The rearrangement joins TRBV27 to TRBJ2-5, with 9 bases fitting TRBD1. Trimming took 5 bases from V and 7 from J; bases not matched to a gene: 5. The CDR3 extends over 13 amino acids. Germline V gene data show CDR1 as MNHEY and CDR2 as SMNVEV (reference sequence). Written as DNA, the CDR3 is TGTGCCAGCAGTCTAAGGACAGGGGCGACCCAGTACTTC. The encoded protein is CASSLRTGATQYF.

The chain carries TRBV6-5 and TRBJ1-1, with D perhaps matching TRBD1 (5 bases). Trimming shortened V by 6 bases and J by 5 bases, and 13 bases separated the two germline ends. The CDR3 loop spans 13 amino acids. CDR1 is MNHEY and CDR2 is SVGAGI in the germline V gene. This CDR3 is CASRVAGNTEAFF. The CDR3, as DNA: TGTGCCAGCAGGGTGGCAGGGAATACTGAAGCTTTCTTT.

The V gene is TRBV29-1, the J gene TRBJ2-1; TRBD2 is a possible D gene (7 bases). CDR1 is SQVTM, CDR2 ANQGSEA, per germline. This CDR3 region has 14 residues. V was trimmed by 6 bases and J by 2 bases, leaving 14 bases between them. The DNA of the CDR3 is TGCAGCGTAAATACGCGGGGGCCCTACAATGAGCAGTTCTTC. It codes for CSVNTRGPYNEQFF.

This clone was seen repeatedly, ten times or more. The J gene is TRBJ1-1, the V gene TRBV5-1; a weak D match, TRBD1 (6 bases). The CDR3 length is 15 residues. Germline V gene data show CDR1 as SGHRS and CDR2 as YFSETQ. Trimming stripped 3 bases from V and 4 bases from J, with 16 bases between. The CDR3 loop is CASSSIQGGPTEAFF. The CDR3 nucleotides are TGCGCCAGCAGCTCGATACAGGGCGGGCCCACTGAAGCTTTCTTT. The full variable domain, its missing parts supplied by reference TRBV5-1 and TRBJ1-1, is KAGVTQTPRYLIKTRGQQVTLSCSPISGHRSVSWYQQTPGQGLQFLFEYFSETQRNKGNFPGRFSGRQFSNSRSEMNVSTLELGDSALYLCASSSIQGGPTEAFFGQGTRLTVV.

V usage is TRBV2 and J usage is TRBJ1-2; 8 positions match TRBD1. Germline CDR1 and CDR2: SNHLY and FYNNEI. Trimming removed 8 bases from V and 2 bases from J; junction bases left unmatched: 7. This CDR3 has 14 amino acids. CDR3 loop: CASARDRRNYGYTF. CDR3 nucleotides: TGTGCCAGCGCCCGGGACAGGCGAAACTATGGCTACACCTTC.